Given below is one T cell receptor beta chain in context. This sample was taken from a study of blood T cell repertoires in COVID-19. Study information: COVID-19 samples collected from the United States, Italy and Spain covered acute and convalescent phases. The analysed material was cDNA or gDNA that came from T cells, B-cell-depleted T cells, or PBMCs.

TCRdb's copy holds only in-frame clones and misses some; the assay was immunoSEQ multiplex PCR. The sample consists of 250,000 to 300,000 clones, roughly nine tenths of them appearing once. Germline V lookup: CDR1 SGHVS, CDR2 FNYEAQ. The trim removed 5 bases at V and 4 bases at J, leaving 9 bases unmatched. The CDR3 spans 18 residues. The rearrangement joins TRBV7-6 to TRBJ2-3, with TRBD2 identical over 16 bases. The source is a woman aged 40-49 years who had recovered from COVID-19. Input material: peripheral blood. In DNA form, the CDR3 reads TGTGCCAGCAGCCGGGGACTAGCGGGAGGGCGTGTCGCAGATACGCAGTATTTT. It encodes CASSRGLAGGRVADTQYF.